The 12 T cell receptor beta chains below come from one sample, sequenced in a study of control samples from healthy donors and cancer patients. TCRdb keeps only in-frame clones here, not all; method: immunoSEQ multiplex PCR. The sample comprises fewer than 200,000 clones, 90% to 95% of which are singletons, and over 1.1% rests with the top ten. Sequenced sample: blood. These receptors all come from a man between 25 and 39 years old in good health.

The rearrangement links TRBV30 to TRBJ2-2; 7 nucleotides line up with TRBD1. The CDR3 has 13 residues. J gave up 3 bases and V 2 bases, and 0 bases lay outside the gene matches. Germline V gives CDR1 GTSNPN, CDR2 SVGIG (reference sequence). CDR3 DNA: TGTGCCTGGAGTACAGGGGACACCGGGGAGCTGTTTTTT. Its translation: CAWSTGDTGELFF.

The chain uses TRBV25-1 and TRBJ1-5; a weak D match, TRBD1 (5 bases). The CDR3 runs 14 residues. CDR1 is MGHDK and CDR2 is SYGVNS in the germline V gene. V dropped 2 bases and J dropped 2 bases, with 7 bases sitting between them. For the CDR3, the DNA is TGTGCCAGCAGTGAACAGACAGGCAATCAGCCCCAGCATTTT. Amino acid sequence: CASSEQTGNQPQHF.

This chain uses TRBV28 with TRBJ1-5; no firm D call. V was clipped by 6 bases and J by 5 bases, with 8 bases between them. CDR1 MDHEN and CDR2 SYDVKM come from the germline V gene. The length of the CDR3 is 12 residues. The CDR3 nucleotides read TGTGCCAGCAGAGACCCAGATCAGCCCCAGCATTTT. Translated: CASRDPDQPQHF.

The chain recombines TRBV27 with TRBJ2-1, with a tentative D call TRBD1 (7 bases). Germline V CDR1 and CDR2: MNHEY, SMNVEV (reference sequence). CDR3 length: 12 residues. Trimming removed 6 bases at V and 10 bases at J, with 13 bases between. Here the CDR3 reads CASSTRGDEQFF. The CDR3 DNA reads TGTGCCAGCAGCACCAGGGGGGACGAGCAGTTCTTC.

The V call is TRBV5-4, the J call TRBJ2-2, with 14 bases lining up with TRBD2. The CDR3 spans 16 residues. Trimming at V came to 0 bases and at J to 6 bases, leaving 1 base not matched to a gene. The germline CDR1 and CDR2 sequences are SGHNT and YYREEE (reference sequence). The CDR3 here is CASSLGGLAGAGELFF. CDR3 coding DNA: TGTGCCAGCAGCTTGGGGGGACTAGCGGGGGCCGGGGAGCTGTTTTTT.

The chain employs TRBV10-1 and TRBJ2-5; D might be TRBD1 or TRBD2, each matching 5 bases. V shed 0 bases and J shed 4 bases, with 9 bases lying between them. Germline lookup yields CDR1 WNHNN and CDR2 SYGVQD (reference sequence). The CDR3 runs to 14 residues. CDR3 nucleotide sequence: TGCGCCAGCAGTGAGTCAACGGGACGAGAGACCCAGTACTTC. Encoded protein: CASSESTGRETQYF.

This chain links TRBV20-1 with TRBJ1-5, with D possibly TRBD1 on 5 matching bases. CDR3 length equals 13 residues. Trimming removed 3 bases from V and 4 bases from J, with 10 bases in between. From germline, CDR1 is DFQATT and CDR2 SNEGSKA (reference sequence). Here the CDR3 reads CSASGGTNQPQHF. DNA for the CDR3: TGCAGTGCTAGTGGAGGGACGAATCAGCCCCAGCATTTT.

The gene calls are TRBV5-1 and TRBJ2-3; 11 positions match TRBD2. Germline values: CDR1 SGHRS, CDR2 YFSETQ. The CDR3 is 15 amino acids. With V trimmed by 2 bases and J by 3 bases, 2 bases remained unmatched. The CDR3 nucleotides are TGCGCCAGCAGCTTTACTAGCGGGAGTACAGATACGCAGTATTTT. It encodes CASSFTSGSTDTQYF.

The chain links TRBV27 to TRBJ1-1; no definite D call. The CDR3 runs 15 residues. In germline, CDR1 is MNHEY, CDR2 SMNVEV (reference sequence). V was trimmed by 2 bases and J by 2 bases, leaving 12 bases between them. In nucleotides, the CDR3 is TGTGCCAGCAGTTTAGGCGTTCGGGGTAACACTGAAGCTTTCTTT. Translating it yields CASSLGVRGNTEAFF.

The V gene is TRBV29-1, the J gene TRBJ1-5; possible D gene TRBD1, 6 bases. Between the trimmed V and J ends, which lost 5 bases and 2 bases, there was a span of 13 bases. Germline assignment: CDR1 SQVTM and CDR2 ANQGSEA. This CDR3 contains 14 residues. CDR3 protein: CSVKVGAGNQPQHF. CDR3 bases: TGCAGCGTTAAAGTGGGGGCTGGCAATCAGCCCCAGCATTTT.

This chain's CDR3 is CASSPGGGNSGNTIYF. The CDR3 coding sequence is TGTGCCAGCAGCCCCGGGGGGGGGAACTCTGGAAACACCATATATTTT. V is TRBV7-8 and J is TRBJ1-3; TRBD1 might be the D (5 bases). The CDR3 has 16 residues. Between the trimmed V and J ends, which lost 5 bases and 0 bases, there was a span of 14 bases. From germline, CDR1 is SGHVS and CDR2 FQNEAQ.

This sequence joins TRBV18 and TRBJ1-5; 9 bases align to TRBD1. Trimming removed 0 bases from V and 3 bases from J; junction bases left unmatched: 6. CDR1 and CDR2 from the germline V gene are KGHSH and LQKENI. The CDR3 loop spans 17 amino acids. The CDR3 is CASSPPPTGGNNQPQHF. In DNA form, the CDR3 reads TGTGCCAGCTCACCACCGCCTACAGGGGGCAACAATCAGCCCCAGCATTTT. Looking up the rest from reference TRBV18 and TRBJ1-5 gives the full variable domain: NAGVMQNPRHLVRRRGQEARLRCSPMKGHSHVYWYRQLPEEGLKFMVYLQKENIIDESGMPKERFSAEFPKEGPSILRIQQVVRGDSAAYFCASSPPPTGGNNQPQHFGDGTRLSIL.